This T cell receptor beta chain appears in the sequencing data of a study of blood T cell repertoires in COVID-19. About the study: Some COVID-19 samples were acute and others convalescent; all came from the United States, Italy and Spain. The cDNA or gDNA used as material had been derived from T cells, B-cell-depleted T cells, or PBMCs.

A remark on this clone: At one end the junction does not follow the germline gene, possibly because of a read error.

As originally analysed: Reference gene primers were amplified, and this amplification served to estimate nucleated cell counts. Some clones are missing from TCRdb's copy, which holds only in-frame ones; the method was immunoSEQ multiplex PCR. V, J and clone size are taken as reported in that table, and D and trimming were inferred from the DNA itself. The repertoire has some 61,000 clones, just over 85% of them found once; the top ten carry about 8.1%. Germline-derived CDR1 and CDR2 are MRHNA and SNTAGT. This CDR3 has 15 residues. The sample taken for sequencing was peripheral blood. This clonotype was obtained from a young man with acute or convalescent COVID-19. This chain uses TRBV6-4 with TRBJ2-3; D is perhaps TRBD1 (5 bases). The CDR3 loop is CASSDSPGFTDTQYF. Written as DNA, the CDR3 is TGTGCCAGCAGCGACTCGCCAGGGTTCACAGATACGCAGTATTTT.